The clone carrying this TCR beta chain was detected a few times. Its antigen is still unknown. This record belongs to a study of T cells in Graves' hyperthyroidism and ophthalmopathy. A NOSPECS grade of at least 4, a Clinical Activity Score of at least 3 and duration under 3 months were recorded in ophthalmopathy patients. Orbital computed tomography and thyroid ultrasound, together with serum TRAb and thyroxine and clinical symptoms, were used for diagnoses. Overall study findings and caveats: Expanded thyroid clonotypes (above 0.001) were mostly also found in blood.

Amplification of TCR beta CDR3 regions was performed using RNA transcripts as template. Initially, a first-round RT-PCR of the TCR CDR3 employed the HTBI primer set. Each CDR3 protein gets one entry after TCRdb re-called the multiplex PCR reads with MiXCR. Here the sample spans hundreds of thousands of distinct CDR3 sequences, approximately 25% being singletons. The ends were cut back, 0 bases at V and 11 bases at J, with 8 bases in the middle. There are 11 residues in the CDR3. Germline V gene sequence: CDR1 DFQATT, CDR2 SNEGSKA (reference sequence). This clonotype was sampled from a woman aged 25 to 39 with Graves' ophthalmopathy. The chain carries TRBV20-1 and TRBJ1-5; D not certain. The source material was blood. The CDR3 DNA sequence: TGCAGTGCTAGAGATCTTTCGGCCCAGCATTTT. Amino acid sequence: CSARDLSAQHF.